A selection of T cell receptor beta chains follows, all from one sample in a study of shared clonotypes between healthy human individuals. Profiling relied on immunoSEQ multiplex PCR, and the TCRdb table lists in-frame clones only, not all of them. The data hold some 200,000 clones, with approximately 62% observed a single time. Sequencing used memory CD4+ T cells sorted from blood. The receptor source for this set is a man aged 30 to 39 in good health. Each CDR3 is given with its conserved first and last residue. D genes are given only for firm matches. Size tells how often a clone was seen (once, few, many) or the class of an expanded clone, and some rows leave it out.

V gene	clone size	CDR3 length	D gene	J gene	CDR3 DNA	CDR3 protein
TRBV5-1	few	14	NA	TRBJ1-4	TGCGCCAGCAGCTTAACAGGGTCGAATGAAAAACTGTTTTTT	CASSLTGSNEKLFF
TRBV5-4	NA	15	NA	TRBJ2-1	TGTGCCAGCAGCTTGGAACAGGCAACCTACAATGAGCAGTTCTTC	CASSLEQATYNEQFF
TRBV27	once	15	TRBD1	TRBJ2-7	TGTGCCAGCAGTCTTACCGGGACAGGGATCTACGAGCAGTACTTC	CASSLTGTGIYEQYF
TRBV5-1	NA	14	NA	TRBJ2-7	TGCGCCAGCAGCTTTGGAGGGAGTCGGTACGAGCAGTACTTC	CASSFGGSRYEQYF
TRBV4-1	few	12	NA	TRBJ2-3	TGCGCCAGCAGCCAAGCTCCGGATACGCAGTATTTT	CASSQAPDTQYF
TRBV7-6	NA	13	NA	TRBJ1-3	TGTGCCAGCAGCTTATCCCATGGAAACACCATATATTTT	CASSLSHGNTIYF
TRBV2	NA	14	TRBD2	TRBJ2-3	TGTGCCGGAAAGCGGGAGGGGGTAACAGATACGCAGTATTTT	CAGKREGVTDTQYF
TRBV25-1	NA	14	NA	TRBJ2-1	TGTGCCAGTAGCGACCTGGAACTAGCAGGTGAGCAGTTCTTC	CASSDLELAGEQFF
TRBV11-3	few	14	NA	TRBJ2-3	TGTGCCAGCAGCTTGGGCGGCGACACAGATACGCAGTATTTT	CASSLGGDTDTQYF
TRBV2	NA	14	TRBD2	TRBJ2-1	TGTGCCAGCAGTGTCTTAGCGGGAGTGGATGAGCAGTTCTTC	CASSVLAGVDEQFF
TRBV7-3	NA	14	NA	TRBJ2-1	TGTGCCAGCAGCTTAACCCGGGACGGGAATGAGCAGTTCTTC	CASSLTRDGNEQFF
TRBV9	NA	17	TRBD1	TRBJ2-3	TGTGCCAGCAGCAAAGGTGCTAGACAGGGTAGCACAGATACGCAGTATTTT	CASSKGARQGSTDTQYF
TRBV28	NA	15	NA	TRBJ2-7	TGTGCCAGCAGTGAACCAAGGACATCCCGGTACGAGCAGTACTTC	CASSEPRTSRYEQYF
TRBV6-1	few	14	TRBD2	TRBJ2-7	TGTGCCAGCAGTCCGACGGGACTAAGATACGAGCAGTACTTC	CASSPTGLRYEQYF
TRBV9	NA	15	TRBD1	TRBJ2-7	TGTGCCAGCAGCACGGTGACAGGGGGCTTTGGCGAGCAGTACTTC	CASSTVTGGFGEQYF
TRBV6-1	NA	15	NA	TRBJ2-2	TGTGCCAGCAGTGAACTTAGGACGATCACCGGGGAGCTGTTTTTT	CASSELRTITGELFF
TRBV6-6	NA	13	TRBD2	TRBJ2-7	TGTGCCTCGTCGACGGGAGGGCCCCACGAGCAGTACTTC	CASSTGGPHEQYF
TRBV6-1	NA	14	NA	TRBJ2-7	TGTGCCAGCAGTGAAGGAGGGATACTCTACGAGCAGTACTTC	CASSEGGILYEQYF
TRBV11-2	NA	14	TRBD2	TRBJ2-1	TGTGCCAGCAGCTTAAGAACGGGGGGAGTTGAGCAGTTCTTC	CASSLRTGGVEQFF
TRBV5-8	NA	17	NA	TRBJ2-7	TGTGCCAGCAGCTTGTGGCTTTCGAAAGGAGGGCTCTACGAGCAGTACTTC	CASSLWLSKGGLYEQYF
TRBV7-9	many	14	TRBD1	TRBJ2-7	TGTGCCAGCAGCCTGACAGGGGTGGACTACGAGCAGTACTTC	CASSLTGVDYEQYF
TRBV25-1	once	17	NA	TRBJ1-5	TGTGCCAGCAGTGAATTTAAGAGGGTGGGTAACAATCAGCCCCAGCATTTT	CASSEFKRVGNNQPQHF
TRBV10-2	NA	15	TRBD2	TRBJ2-1	TGCGCCAGTACAAAGCGGGAAATTTACCACAATGAGCAGTTCTTC	CASTKREIYHNEQFF
TRBV27	NA	15	NA	TRBJ2-7	TGTGCCAGCACGGACCTCGGTGCAATCTCCTACGAGCAGTACTTC	CASTDLGAISYEQYF
TRBV29-1	many	10	NA	TRBJ2-1	TGCAGCGTTTGGTACAATGAGCAGTTCTTC	CSVWYNEQFF
TRBV11-2	NA	13	TRBD2	TRBJ2-5	TGTGCCAGCAGCCTAGCGGGAGGCGGGACCCAGTACTTC	CASSLAGGGTQYF
TRBV5-4	NA	14	TRBD1	TRBJ2-3	TGTGCCAGCAGCGCGAGACAGGGGCAAGTTACGCAGTATTTT	CASSARQGQVTQYF
TRBV25-1	NA	11	NA	TRBJ1-1	TGTGCCAGCAAGGCGAGGACTGAAGCTTTCTTT	CASKARTEAFF
TRBV6-5	few	13	NA	TRBJ1-2	TGTGCCAGCACCAATGGGGGTACTGGTGGCTACACCTTC	CASTNGGTGGYTF
TRBV7-8	NA	16	NA	TRBJ2-2	TGTGCCAGCAGCTTAGCACTGTCGCGGGTGACCGGGGAGCTGTTTTTT	CASSLALSRVTGELFF
TRBV6-5	NA	12	TRBD1	TRBJ1-2	TGTGCCAGCAGTTCTGGGACAGTCGGCTACACCTTC	CASSSGTVGYTF
TRBV2	NA	13	NA	TRBJ1-1	TGTGCCAGCAGTGAGGAAAGGAACACTGAAGCTTTCTTT	CASSEERNTEAFF
TRBV7-1	NA	11	NA	TRBJ2-2	TGTGCCAGCAGCTCGACCGGGGAGCTGTTTTTT	CASSSTGELFF
TRBV10-3	few	13	NA	TRBJ2-2	TGTGCCATCAGTGAGTCAAAGACCGGGGAGCTGTTTTTT	CAISESKTGELFF
TRBV6-5	NA	15	TRBD1	TRBJ2-7	TGTGCCAGCAGTTATGGACAGGGGGTAGGATACGAGCAGTACTTC	CASSYGQGVGYEQYF
TRBV30	NA	11	NA	TRBJ2-7	TGTGCCTGGACGGACTCCTACGAGCAGTACTTC	CAWTDSYEQYF
TRBV9	few	18	TRBD2	TRBJ2-5	TGTGCCAGCAGCGTAGGAGGTGGAACTAGCGGGACCCAAGAGACCCAGTACTTC	CASSVGGGTSGTQETQYF
TRBV5-8	once	17	NA	TRBJ1-1	TGTGCCAGCAATCCAACGAGCAGACGATACATGAACACTGAAGCTTTCTTT	CASNPTSRRYMNTEAFF
TRBV27	NA	18	TRBD2	TRBJ2-3	TGTGCCAGCAGCCCCTCTTCACTAGCGGGAGGGACCCCAGATACGCAGTATTTT	CASSPSSLAGGTPDTQYF
TRBV9	NA	16	NA	TRBJ2-7	TGTGCCAGCAGCGTAGAAGAGGGGCTCCGTACCTACGAGCAGTACTTC	CASSVEEGLRTYEQYF
TRBV7-2	few	13	NA	TRBJ1-1	TGTGCCAGCAGCTTAGAGAGACAAACTGAAGCTTTCTTT	CASSLERQTEAFF
TRBV7-8	NA	14	NA	TRBJ2-7	TGTGCCAGCAGCTCCTCAGGGCAGGCGGACGAGCAGTACTTC	CASSSSGQADEQYF
TRBV25-1	NA	11	NA	TRBJ2-1	TGTGCCAGCAGTGAACAATGGGAGCAGTTCTTC	CASSEQWEQFF
TRBV6-5	few	16	TRBD2	TRBJ2-2	TGTGCCAGCAGTTACGAAGCGGGGGGGAACACCGGGGAGCTGTTTTTT	CASSYEAGGNTGELFF
TRBV30	NA	16	TRBD1	TRBJ2-6	TGTGCCGTACACAGGGGGCCCATCTCTGGGGCCAACGTCCTGACTTTC	CAVHRGPISGANVLTF
TRBV29-1	NA	15	TRBD2	TRBJ2-3	TGCAGCGTCAGCTCACTAGCGGGAGGGCTGGATACGCAGTATTTT	CSVSSLAGGLDTQYF
TRBV18	NA	17	TRBD1	TRBJ2-5	TGTGCCAGCTCACCACTTGGGATCGGACAGGGAGTAGAGACCCAGTACTTC	CASSPLGIGQGVETQYF
TRBV4-2	few	15	NA	TRBJ2-3	TGTGCCAGCAGCCAAGATCCCCTTAGCACAGATACGCAGTATTTT	CASSQDPLSTDTQYF
TRBV10-2	few	16	TRBD1	TRBJ2-2	TGCGCCAGCAGCCGGGACAGGAGAACGAACACCGGGGAGCTGTTTTTT	CASSRDRRTNTGELFF
TRBV7-2	NA	14	TRBD1	TRBJ2-7	TGTGCCAGCAGCTTCTCCAGGGGGTCGAACGAGCAGTACTTC	CASSFSRGSNEQYF